The clone carrying this TCR beta chain was counted at least ten times. Its target is not known. This record comes from a study of blood T cells in healthy people across ages. Overall study context: Template switching recovered approximately one barcoded beta molecule for every two T cells. General study results and limits: Per million T cells, the diversity of TCR beta decreased roughly linearly as age advanced. Samples with more naive T cells showed higher observed beta diversity.

Then a second PCR, running roughly 7 to 11 cycles, was carried out with a sample-barcoded 5' primer and a J-beta primer mix. Each CDR3 protein is one row after TCRdb ran MiXCR on the 5' RACE reads. This sample has hundreds of thousands of distinct CDR3 sequences, with 25% to 30% found just once. The CDR3 spans 14 residues. Germline loops: CDR1 LGHDT, CDR2 YNNKEL (reference sequence). J was trimmed by 8 bases and V by 4 bases; bases with no gene match: 5. This chain links TRBV3-1 with TRBJ2-1; 10 positions agree with TRBD2. Sequenced material: blood. The TCR sequence derives from a woman of 80 years or more in good health. This CDR3 reads CASSRGTSADEQFF. DNA for the CDR3: TGTGCCAGCAGCCGTGGGACTAGCGCCGATGAGCAGTTCTTC.